The 2 T cell receptor beta chains below all came from one sample that was sequenced in a study of cytomegalovirus exposure and HLA in healthy donors. A multiplex PCR was run with 60 Vbeta primers and 13 Jbeta primers. Using immunoSEQ multiplex PCR, the repertoire was profiled, and TCRdb retains in-frame clones only, with some absent. Among roughly 170,000 clones listed, over 60% were seen once. The sequenced material came from PBMCs. The receptors shown here come from a woman in her thirties in good health and CMV-seronegative.

This chain connects TRBV20-1 to TRBJ2-7, with D possibly TRBD2 on 6 matching bases. V gave up 1 base and J gave up 6 bases, with 7 bases separating them. CDR3 length: 11 residues. Germline V lookup: CDR1 DFQATT, CDR2 SNEGSKA (reference sequence). The CDR3 protein is CSARVGGEQYF. As DNA, the CDR3 is TGCAGTGCTAGAGTGGGAGGCGAGCAGTACTTC.

The rearrangement links TRBV5-1 to TRBJ1-4; D perhaps matches TRBD1 (5 bases). This CDR3 is 14 amino acids long. V lost 5 bases to trimming and J lost 8 bases, with 16 bases between them. The germline gives CDR1 SGHRS, CDR2 YFSETQ. The CDR3 coding sequence is TGCGCCAGCAGAAGTGACGGGGAGGGGGAAAAACTGTTTTTT. Encoded protein: CASRSDGEGEKLFF.